This T cell receptor (beta chain) was documented in a study of OX40 agonist ivuxolimab in advanced cancers. Libraries were prepared by immunoSEQ multiplex PCR; TCRdb keeps only in-frame clonotypes and omits some of them. The sample records 62,000 or so clones, around 81% being singletons. Per the germline V gene, CDR1 is SGHNT and CDR2 is YYREEE (reference sequence). V dropped 0 bases and J dropped 1 base, with 11 bases sitting between them. The CDR3 sequence is 15 residues long. Sequencing used CD4+ or CD8+ T cells sorted from blood, obtained in a trial of the OX40 agonist ivuxolimab. This rearrangement joins TRBV5-4 to TRBJ2-7; D might be TRBD2 (5 bases). The TCR sequence derives from an adult with an advanced solid tumor such as melanoma, head and neck, liver or kidney cancer. This CDR3 is CASSLGYRGSYEQYF. The CDR3 bases are TGTGCCAGCAGCTTGGGGTACCGAGGGTCCTACGAGCAGTACTTC.